Below, 12 T cell receptor beta chains from the same sample are listed, as sequenced in a study of graft-versus-host responses after intestinal transplantation. TCRdb's table, derived via immunoSEQ multiplex PCR, lists solely in-frame clones and lacks some. There are hundreds of clones in the sample; approximately 95% occur only once, and 7.2% lies in the top ten. Here the sequenced sample was PBMCs, taken 26 days after transplant. The receptor set was obtained from a human patient who received an intestinal transplant, so some T cells may come from the graft donor.

This chain links TRBV2 with TRBJ1-5, with no clear D. V dropped 7 bases and J dropped 0 bases, with 7 bases sitting between them. From germline, CDR1 is SNHLY and CDR2 FYNNEI. The CDR3 consists of 13 residues. The CDR3 spells CASTAASNQPQHF. The CDR3 DNA reads TGTGCCAGCACGGCAGCTAGCAATCAGCCCCAGCATTTT.

The chain uses TRBV19 and TRBJ1-1, with D perhaps matching TRBD1 (6 bases). With 9 bases removed from V and 4 bases from J, the gap between germline ends came to 15 bases. From germline, CDR1 is LNHDA and CDR2 SQIVND (reference sequence). The CDR3 is made up of 13 amino acids. CDR3 loop: CASFRGRGTEAFF. In DNA form, the CDR3 reads TGTGCCAGCTTCAGGGGAAGGGGCACTGAAGCTTTCTTT.

The rearrangement links TRBV27 to TRBJ2-1; 8 bases align to TRBD2. Germline lookup yields CDR1 MNHEY and CDR2 SMNVEV (reference sequence). This CDR3 region has 15 residues. J was trimmed by 0 bases and V by 3 bases; bases with no gene match: 1. The CDR3 DNA reads as TGTGCCAGCAGTTTCAGCGGGAGCTCCTACAATGAGCAGTTCTTC. Translating gives CASSFSGSSYNEQFF.

The V gene is TRBV25-1, the J gene TRBJ2-1; 8 nucleotides align to TRBD2. Germline CDR1 is MGHDK and CDR2 is SYGVNS. CDR3 length: 17 amino acids. J lost 1 base, V lost 8 bases, and 13 bases had no gene match. The CDR3, as DNA: TGTGCCAGCCGACGGACTGCGAGCGGGAGATCCTACAATGAGCAGTTCTTC. This translates into CASRRTASGRSYNEQFF.

The V and J genes are TRBV2 and TRBJ2-5; D is perhaps TRBD2 (5 bases). Trimming pared 7 bases from V and 11 bases from J, leaving 8 bases between. The CDR3 covers 9 residues. The V gene's germline CDR1 is SNHLY and CDR2 FYNNEI. The CDR3 protein is CASIGEQYF. The CDR3 region has the DNA TGTGCCAGCATCGGGGAGCAGTACTTC.

This chain uses TRBV11-2 with TRBJ2-7; D unclear. V was cut by 1 base and J by 3 bases, with 7 bases left in between. Germline V gives CDR1 SGHAT, CDR2 FQNNGV. The CDR3 runs 13 residues. CDR3 residues: CASSLVDGYEQYF. Written as DNA, the CDR3 is TGTGCCAGCAGCTTAGTGGACGGCTACGAGCAGTACTTC.

V and J are TRBV28 and TRBJ1-1; a weak D match, TRBD1 (5 bases). The CDR3 consists of 16 residues. CDR1 is MDHEN, CDR2 SYDVKM, per germline. V lost 8 bases, J lost 1 base, and 20 bases lay in between. CDR3 sequence: CASGPGTPSGNTEAFF. In DNA form, the CDR3 reads TGTGCCAGCGGACCCGGGACCCCCAGTGGGAACACTGAAGCTTTCTTT.

This sequence joins TRBV25-1 and TRBJ1-2; D is ambiguous. CDR3 length equals 16 residues. Germline-derived CDR1 and CDR2 are MGHDK and SYGVNS. V lost 4 bases and J 4 bases, leaving 19 bases between the germline ends. The CDR3 nucleotides read TGTGCCAGCAGTGCCATGTCAGAGGGAAAGACCTATGGCTACACCTTC. This translates into CASSAMSEGKTYGYTF.

The chain links TRBV27 to TRBJ2-1; D is unresolved. This CDR3 contains 12 residues. Germline V gene lookup returns CDR1 MNHEY and CDR2 SMNVEV (reference sequence). V was clipped by 5 bases and J by 10 bases, with 12 bases between them. The CDR3 sequence is CASSPPTGEQFF. CDR3 sequence (DNA): TGTGCCAGCAGTCCACCGACTGGGGAGCAGTTCTTC.

The chain is built from TRBV28 and TRBJ2-5; D may be TRBD2 (5 bases). The last part of the DNA fits TRBJ2-7 better; the J call may be wrong. The CDR3 loop spans 14 amino acids. Germline V gene data show CDR1 as MDHEN and CDR2 as SYDVKM. The CDR3 protein is CASSHREGTYEQYF. CDR3 bases: TGTGCCAGCAGTCACCGGGAAGGAACCTACGAGCAGTACTTC.

The chain employs TRBV11-2 and TRBJ2-1, with D tentatively TRBD1 (5 bases). V was shortened by 5 bases and J by 4 bases, with 12 bases between the two germline ends. The CDR3 contains 14 residues. Per the germline V gene, CDR1 is SGHAT and CDR2 is FQNNGV. In DNA, the CDR3 is TGTGCCAGCAGCCGGATTCAGGGTTACAATGAGCAGTTCTTC. This encodes CASSRIQGYNEQFF. The whole variable domain, filled in from reference TRBV11-2 and TRBJ2-1, reads EAGVAQSPRYKIIEKRQSVAFWCNPISGHATLYWYQQILGQGPKLLIQFQNNGVVDDSQLPKDRFSAERLKGVDSTLKIQPAKLEDSAVYLCASSRIQGYNEQFFGPGTRLTVL.

J is TRBJ2-2 and V is TRBV5-4, with unresolved D. This CDR3 spans 15 amino acids. Germline V gene sequence: CDR1 SGHNT, CDR2 YYREEE (reference sequence). V was shortened by 3 bases and J by 6 bases, with 15 bases between the two germline ends. CDR3: CASSYPGRFPGELFF. The CDR3 nucleotides are TGTGCCAGCAGCTACCCTGGCAGGTTCCCCGGGGAGCTGTTTTTT.